One and the same sample provided the 10 T cell receptor beta chains below, sequenced in a study of T-cell memory formation after mild COVID-19. TCRdb re-called the 5' RACE reads through MiXCR, storing one row per CDR3 protein. Among about 560,000 distinct CDR3 sequences listed, approximately 15% were seen once. The sequenced sample consisted of PBMCs or a T cell subset sorted from them (not recorded which). These receptors all come from an adult woman who had mild COVID-19 (a few samples of this study predate the infection). Cell type and time point are not known.

The rearrangement uses TRBV12-3 or TRBV12-4 and TRBJ1-6; 10 positions agree with TRBD1. Trimming at V came to 2 bases and at J to 10 bases, leaving 5 bases not matched to a gene. The length of the CDR3 is 15 residues. CDR3: CASSLLDRGTSPLHF. CDR3 bases: TGTGCCAGCAGTTTACTGGACAGGGGGACGTCACCCCTCCACTTT.

This clonotype appeared once. This chain joins TRBV18 and TRBJ1-3; unclear D gene. Germline V lookup: CDR1 KGHSH, CDR2 LQKENI. CDR3 size: 17 residues. V was cut by 2 bases and J by 0 bases, with 14 bases left in between. The CDR3 DNA reads TGTGCCAGCTCACCAGATGGACCGTCCCGCTCTGGAAACACCATATATTTT. This sequence encodes CASSPDGPSRSGNTIYF.

This sequence joins TRBV9 and TRBJ2-7, with a weak D call TRBD1 (6 bases). CDR3 length: 15 amino acids. CDR1 is SGDLS, CDR2 YYNGEE, per germline. Trimming took off 5 bases at V and 0 bases at J, with 15 bases between the two ends. CDR3 amino acids: CASSEVGDTSYEQYF. The DNA for the CDR3 is TGTGCCAGCAGTGAGGTAGGGGACACCTCCTACGAGCAGTACTTC.

The chain joins TRBV6-6 to TRBJ2-7; 10 nucleotides agree with TRBD2. CDR3 length equals 15 residues. The germline V gene has CDR1 MNHNY and CDR2 SVGAGI (reference sequence). Trimming cost V 4 bases and J 3 bases; bases outside gene matches: 6. The CDR3: CASSSTRLAGYEQYF. Written as DNA, the CDR3 is TGTGCCAGCAGTTCAACTCGACTAGCGGGCTACGAGCAGTACTTC.

This chain links TRBV7-8 with TRBJ1-5, with D hard to call. CDR3 length equals 17 residues. V lost 1 base and J 4 bases, leaving 17 bases between the germline ends. CDR1 and CDR2 from the germline V gene are SGHVS and FQNEAQ. The CDR3 region is CASSLVSVSRYNQPQHF. The CDR3 nucleotides read TGTGCCAGCAGCTTAGTAAGCGTATCTCGGTATAATCAGCCCCAGCATTTT.

This clonotype appeared many times. The chain recombines TRBV12-3 or TRBV12-4 with TRBJ2-5, with TRBD1 as a possible D gene (6 bases). The CDR3 spans 11 residues. The ends were cut back, 4 bases at V and 10 bases at J, with 10 bases in the middle. The CDR3 protein is CASSSSGVQYF. The CDR3 DNA sequence: TGTGCCAGCAGTTCCTCAGGGGTCCAGTACTTC.

The genes are TRBV3-1 and TRBJ1-1, with D unclear. This CDR3 comprises 12 residues. Trimming left V 3 bases short and J 2 bases short, with 4 bases between. The germline CDR1 and CDR2 sequences are LGHDT and YNNKEL (reference sequence). Here the CDR3 DNA reads TGTGCCAGCAGCCAGGTCAACACTGAAGCTTTCTTT. It specifies CASSQVNTEAFF.

This clonotype was counted only a few times. CDR3: CATSRGDRGSQETQYF. For the CDR3, the DNA is TGTGCCACCAGCAGGGGGGACAGGGGGAGCCAAGAGACCCAGTACTTC. V is TRBV15 and J is TRBJ2-5, with TRBD1 matching 11 bases. The germline V gene encodes CDR1 LNHNV and CDR2 YYDKDF (reference sequence). J was trimmed by 1 base and V by 3 bases; bases with no gene match: 4. The CDR3 spans 16 residues.

This clonotype turned up a few times. V usage is TRBV12-3 or TRBV12-4 and J usage is TRBJ2-5, with unresolved D. CDR3 length: 14 amino acids. V gave up 5 bases and J gave up 3 bases, with 13 bases separating them. The CDR3 sequence: CASSPQYHKETQYF. The CDR3 DNA is TGTGCCAGCAGTCCTCAGTACCATAAAGAGACCCAGTACTTC.

The CDR3, as DNA: TGTGCCAGCAGCTACATTAGGGGCCTCTGGGATGAGCAGTTCTTC. It yields the protein CASSYIRGLWDEQFF. The J gene is TRBJ2-1, the V gene TRBV7-8, with D tentatively TRBD1 (5 bases). Per germline, CDR1 SGHVS and CDR2 FQNEAQ. Trimming left V 4 bases short and J 8 bases short, with 18 bases between. This CDR3 is built from 15 residues.